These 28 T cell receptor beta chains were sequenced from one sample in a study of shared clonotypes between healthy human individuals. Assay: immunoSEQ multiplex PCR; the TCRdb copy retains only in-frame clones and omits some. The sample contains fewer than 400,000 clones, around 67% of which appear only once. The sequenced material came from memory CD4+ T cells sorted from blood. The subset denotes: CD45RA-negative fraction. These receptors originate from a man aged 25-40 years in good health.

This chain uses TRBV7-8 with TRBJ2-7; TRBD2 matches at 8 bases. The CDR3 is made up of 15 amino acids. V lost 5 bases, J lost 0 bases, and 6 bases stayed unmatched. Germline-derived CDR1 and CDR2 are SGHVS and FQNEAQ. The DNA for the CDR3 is TGTGCCAGCAGCGATAGCGGGAAGAGCTCCTACGAGCAGTACTTC. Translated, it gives CASSDSGKSSYEQYF.

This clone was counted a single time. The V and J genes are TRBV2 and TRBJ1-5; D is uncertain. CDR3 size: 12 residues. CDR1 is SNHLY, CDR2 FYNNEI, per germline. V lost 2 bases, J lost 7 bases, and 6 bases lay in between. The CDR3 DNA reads TGTGCCAGCAGTGAACAGGTCCAGCCCCAGCATTTT. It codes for CASSEQVQPQHF.

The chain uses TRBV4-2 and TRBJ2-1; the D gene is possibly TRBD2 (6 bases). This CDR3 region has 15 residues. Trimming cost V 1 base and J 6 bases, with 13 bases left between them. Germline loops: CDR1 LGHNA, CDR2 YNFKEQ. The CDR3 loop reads CASSQATGVLNEQFF. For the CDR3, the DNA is TGTGCCAGCAGCCAAGCGACGGGAGTCCTCAATGAGCAGTTCTTC.

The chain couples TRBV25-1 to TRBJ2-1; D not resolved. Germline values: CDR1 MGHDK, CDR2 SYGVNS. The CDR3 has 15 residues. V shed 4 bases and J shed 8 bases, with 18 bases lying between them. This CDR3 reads CASSGTSGPHDEQFF. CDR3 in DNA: TGTGCCAGCAGTGGGACCTCCGGGCCCCACGATGAGCAGTTCTTC.

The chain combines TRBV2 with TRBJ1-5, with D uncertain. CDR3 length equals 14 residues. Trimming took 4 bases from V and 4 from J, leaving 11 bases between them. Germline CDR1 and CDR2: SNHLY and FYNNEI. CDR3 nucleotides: TGTGCCAGCAGTGTTAACGGACCTAATCAGCCCCAGCATTTT. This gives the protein CASSVNGPNQPQHF.

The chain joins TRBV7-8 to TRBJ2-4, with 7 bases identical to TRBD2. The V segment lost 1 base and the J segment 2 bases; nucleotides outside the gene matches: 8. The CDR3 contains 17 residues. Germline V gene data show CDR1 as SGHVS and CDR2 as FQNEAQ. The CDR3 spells CASSLGREPSTKNIQYF. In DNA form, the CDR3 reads TGTGCCAGCAGCTTAGGGCGGGAGCCGAGTACCAAAAACATTCAGTACTTC.

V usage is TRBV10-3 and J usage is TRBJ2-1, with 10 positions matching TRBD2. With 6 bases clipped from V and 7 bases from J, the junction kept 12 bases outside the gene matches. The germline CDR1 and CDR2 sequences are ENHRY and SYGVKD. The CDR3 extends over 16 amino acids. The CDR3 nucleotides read TGTGCCATCAGGGCATCTAGCGGGAGCCTAAAGAATGAGCAGTTCTTC. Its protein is CAIRASSGSLKNEQFF.

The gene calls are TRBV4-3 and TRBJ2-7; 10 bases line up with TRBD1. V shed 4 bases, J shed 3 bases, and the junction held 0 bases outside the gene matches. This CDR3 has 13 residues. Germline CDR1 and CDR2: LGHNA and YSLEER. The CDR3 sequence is CASSRDRGYEQYF. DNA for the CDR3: TGCGCCAGCAGCCGGGACAGGGGCTACGAGCAGTACTTC.

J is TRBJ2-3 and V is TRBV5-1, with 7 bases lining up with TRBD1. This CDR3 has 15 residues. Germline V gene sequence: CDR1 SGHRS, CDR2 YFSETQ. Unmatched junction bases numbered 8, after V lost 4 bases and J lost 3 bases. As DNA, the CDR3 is TGCGCCAGCAGCCCCGGACAGGTCCATACAGATACGCAGTATTTT. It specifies CASSPGQVHTDTQYF.

The CDR3 sequence is CASSLDGSSEYF. CDR3 DNA sequence: TGTGCCAGCAGCTTGGACGGGTCTAGCGAGTATTTT. The V gene is TRBV5-4, the J gene TRBJ2-3, with a weak D call TRBD2 (6 bases). Trimming removed 0 bases from V and 13 bases from J, with 12 bases in between. The CDR3 loop spans 12 amino acids. Germline values: CDR1 SGHNT, CDR2 YYREEE (reference sequence).

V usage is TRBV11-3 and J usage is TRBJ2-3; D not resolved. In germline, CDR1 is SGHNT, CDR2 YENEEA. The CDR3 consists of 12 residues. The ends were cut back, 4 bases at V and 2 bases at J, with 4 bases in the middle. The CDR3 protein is CASSYHTDTQYF. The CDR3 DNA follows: TGTGCCAGCAGCTACCACACAGATACGCAGTATTTT. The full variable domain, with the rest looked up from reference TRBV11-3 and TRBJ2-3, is EAGVVQSPRYKIIEKKQPVAFWCNPISGHNTLYWYLQNLGQGPELLIRYENEEAVDDSQLPKDRFSAERLKGVDSTLKIQPAELGDSAVYLCASSYHTDTQYFGPGTRLTVL.

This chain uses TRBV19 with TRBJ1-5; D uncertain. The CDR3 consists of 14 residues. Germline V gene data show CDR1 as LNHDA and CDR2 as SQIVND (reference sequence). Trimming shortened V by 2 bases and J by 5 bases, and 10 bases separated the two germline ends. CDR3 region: CASSIRPEDQPQHF. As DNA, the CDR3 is TGTGCCAGTAGTATAAGGCCCGAGGATCAGCCCCAGCATTTT.

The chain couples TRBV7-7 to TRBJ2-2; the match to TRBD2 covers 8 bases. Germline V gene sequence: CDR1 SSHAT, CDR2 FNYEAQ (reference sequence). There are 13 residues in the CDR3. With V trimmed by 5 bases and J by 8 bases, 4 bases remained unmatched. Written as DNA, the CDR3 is TGTGCCAGCAGCGCAATAGCGGGAGGGGAGCTGTTTTTT. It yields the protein CASSAIAGGELFF.

The CDR3 nucleotides read TGTGCCAGCTCACCATGGGGGGAAAACTATGGCTACACCTTC. As protein: CASSPWGENYGYTF. This chain uses TRBV18 with TRBJ1-2, with D possibly matching TRBD1 (5 bases). Germline-derived CDR1 and CDR2 are KGHSH and LQKENI. V lost 2 bases to trimming and J lost 2 bases, with 9 bases between them. The CDR3 length is 14 residues.

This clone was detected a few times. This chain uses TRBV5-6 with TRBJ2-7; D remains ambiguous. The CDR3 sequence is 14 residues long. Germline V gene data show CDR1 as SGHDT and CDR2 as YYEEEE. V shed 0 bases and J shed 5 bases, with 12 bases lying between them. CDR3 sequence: CASSLDIVGNEQYF. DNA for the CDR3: TGTGCCAGCAGCTTGGACATTGTTGGTAACGAGCAGTACTTC.

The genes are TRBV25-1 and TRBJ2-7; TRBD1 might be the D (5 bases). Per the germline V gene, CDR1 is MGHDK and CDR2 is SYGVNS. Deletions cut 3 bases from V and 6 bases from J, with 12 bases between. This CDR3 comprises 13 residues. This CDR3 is CASSDHQGGEQYF. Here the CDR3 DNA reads TGTGCCAGCAGTGACCACCAGGGCGGCGAGCAGTACTTC.

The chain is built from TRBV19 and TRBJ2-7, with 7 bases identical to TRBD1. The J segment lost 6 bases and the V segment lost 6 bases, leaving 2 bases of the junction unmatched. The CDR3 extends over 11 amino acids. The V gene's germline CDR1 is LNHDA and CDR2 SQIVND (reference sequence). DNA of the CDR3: TGTGCCAGTAGAGACAGGGTCGAGCAGTACTTC. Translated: CASRDRVEQYF.

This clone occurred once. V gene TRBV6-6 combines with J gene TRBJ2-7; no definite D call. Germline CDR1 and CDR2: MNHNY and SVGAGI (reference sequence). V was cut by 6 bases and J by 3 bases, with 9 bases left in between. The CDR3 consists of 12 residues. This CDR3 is CASSKGLYEQYF. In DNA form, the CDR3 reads TGTGCCAGCAGCAAGGGTCTCTACGAGCAGTACTTC.

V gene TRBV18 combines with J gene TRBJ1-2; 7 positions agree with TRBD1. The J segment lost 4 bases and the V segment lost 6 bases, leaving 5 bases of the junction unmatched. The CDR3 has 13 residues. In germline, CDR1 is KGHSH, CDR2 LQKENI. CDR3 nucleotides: TGTGCCAGCTCTCGCGGGACAGTCTATGGCTACACCTTC. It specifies CASSRGTVYGYTF.

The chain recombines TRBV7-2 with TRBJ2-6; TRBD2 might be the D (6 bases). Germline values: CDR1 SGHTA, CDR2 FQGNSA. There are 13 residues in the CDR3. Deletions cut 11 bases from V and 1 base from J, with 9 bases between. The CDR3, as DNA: TGTGCCTCGGGAGTTTCTGGGGCCAACGTCCTGACTTTC. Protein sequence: CASGVSGANVLTF. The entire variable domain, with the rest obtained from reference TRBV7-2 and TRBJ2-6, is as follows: GAGVSQSPSNKVTEKGKDVELRCDPISGHTALYWYRQSLGQGLEFLIYFQGNSAPDKSGLPSDRFSAERTGGSVSTLTIQRTQQEDSAVYLCASGVSGANVLTFGAGSRLTVL.

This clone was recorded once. The DNA of the CDR3 is TGTGCCAGCAGCTTCTCCCAGGGGGACACAGATACGCAGTATTTT. Protein sequence: CASSFSQGDTDTQYF. The chain recombines TRBV13 with TRBJ2-3, with TRBD1 identical over 7 bases. This CDR3 contains 15 residues. V dropped 3 bases and J dropped 2; count of bases not matched to a gene: 5. Germline assignment: CDR1 PRHDT and CDR2 FYEKMQ (reference sequence).

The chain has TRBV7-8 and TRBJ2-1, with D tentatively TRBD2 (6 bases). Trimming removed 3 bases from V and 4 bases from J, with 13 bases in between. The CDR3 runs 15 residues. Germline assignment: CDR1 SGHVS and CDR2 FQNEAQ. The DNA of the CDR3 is TGTGCCAGCAGCTTGGGCGGGAACCAATACAATGAGCAGTTCTTC. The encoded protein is CASSLGGNQYNEQFF.

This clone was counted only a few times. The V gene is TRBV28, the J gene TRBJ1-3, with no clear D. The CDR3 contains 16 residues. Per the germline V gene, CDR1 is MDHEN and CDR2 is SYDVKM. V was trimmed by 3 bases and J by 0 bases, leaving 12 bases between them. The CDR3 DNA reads TGTGCCAGCAGTTTTCCTGGGGTTAGCTCTGGAAACACCATATATTTT. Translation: CASSFPGVSSGNTIYF.

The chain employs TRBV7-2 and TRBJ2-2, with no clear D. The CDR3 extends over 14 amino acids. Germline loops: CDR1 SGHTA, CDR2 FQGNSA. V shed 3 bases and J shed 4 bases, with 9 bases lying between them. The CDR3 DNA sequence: TGTGCCAGCAGCTTTGAAAGACTCACCGGGGAGCTGTTTTTT. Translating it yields CASSFERLTGELFF.

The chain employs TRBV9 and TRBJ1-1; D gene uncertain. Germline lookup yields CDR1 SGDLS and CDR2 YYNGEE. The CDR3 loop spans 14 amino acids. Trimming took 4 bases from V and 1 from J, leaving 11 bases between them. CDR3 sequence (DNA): TGTGCCAGCAGCACCGGGTGGAGGAACACTGAAGCTTTCTTT. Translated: CASSTGWRNTEAFF.

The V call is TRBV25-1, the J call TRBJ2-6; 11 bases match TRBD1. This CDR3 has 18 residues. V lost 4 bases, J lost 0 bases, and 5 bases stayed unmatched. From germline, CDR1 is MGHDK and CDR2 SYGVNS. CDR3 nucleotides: TGTGCCAGCAGTGGGGGGGACAGGGGGGCCTCTGGGGCCAACGTCCTGACTTTC. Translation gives CASSGGDRGASGANVLTF.

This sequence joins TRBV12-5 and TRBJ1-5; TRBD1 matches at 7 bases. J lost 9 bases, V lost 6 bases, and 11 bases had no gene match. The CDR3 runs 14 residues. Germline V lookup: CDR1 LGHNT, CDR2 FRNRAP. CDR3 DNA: TGTGCTAGTGGCCTAACTACAGGGGTTTGGCCCCAGCATTTT. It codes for CASGLTTGVWPQHF. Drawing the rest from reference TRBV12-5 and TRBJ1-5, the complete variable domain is DARVTQTPRHKVTEMGQEVTMRCQPILGHNTVFWYRQTMMQGLELLAYFRNRAPLDDSGMPKDRFSAEMPDATLATLKIQPSEPRDSAVYFCASGLTTGVWPQHFGDGTRLSIL.

The CDR3 DNA reads as TGTGCCAGCAGCTTAGTGAGCGGGAAGGGCCCAGATACGCAGTATTTT. Residues: CASSLVSGKGPDTQYF. The chain has TRBV7-6 and TRBJ2-3; TRBD2 agrees at 7 bases. CDR1 and CDR2 (germline): SGHVS, FNYEAQ. The CDR3 is 16 residues long. V lost 1 base, J lost 4 bases, and 8 bases stayed unmatched.